This TCR beta chain originates from a study of regulatory T cells in long-lasting Graves disease. V was clipped by 6 bases and J by 0 bases, with 15 bases between them. This CDR3 comprises 15 residues. From germline, CDR1 is MDHEN and CDR2 SYDVKM. Building of the TCR beta libraries involved iRepertoire HTBI primers and Arm-PCR of CDR3 regions. Via MiXCR, TCRdb re-called the multiplex PCR reads, giving one row per CDR3 protein. The data contain about 450,000 distinct CDR3 sequences, about 15% of them singletons. Sample time point: newly diagnosed GD, antithyroid drugs for less than 3 months. TCR sequences were obtained from RNA taken from PBMCs. The sample was also linked to a second study, of T cells in Graves' hyperthyroidism and ophthalmopathy. That work contributes: The authors deemed Graves' hyperthyroidism stable absent ophthalmopathy progression within 18 months. HTBI primers were employed in a first-round RT-PCR of the TCR CDR3. Most thyroid clonotypes that were expanded above 0.001 also turned up in blood. The model made its ophthalmopathy prediction, and onset followed a median around 6.5 months later.

Sequences were derived from peripheral blood mononuclear cells (PBMCs), sampled at new diagnosis, from a patient treated with antithyroid drugs. The chain employs TRBV28 and TRBJ2-7; tentative D call: TRBD2 (6 bases). This clonotype originated in a woman aged 25-40 years with Graves disease. Here the CDR3 reads CASSKGLRSSYEQYF. DNA for the CDR3: TGTGCCAGCAGCAAGGGACTGAGGAGCTCCTACGAGCAGTACTTC.